The 5 T cell receptor beta chains presented below share a single source sample, sequenced in a study of shared clonotypes between healthy human individuals. Profiling relied on immunoSEQ multiplex PCR, and the TCRdb table lists in-frame clones only, not all of them. The sample has 700,000 to 950,000 clones, about 97% seen once. Only CD45RO-negative cells positively selected for CCR7 counted as naive CD8 cells, so terminally differentiated effector memory CD45RA+ cells were excluded. Sequences were obtained from naive CD8+ T cells sorted from blood. These receptors originate from a man aged 25 to 45 in good health.

The rearrangement uses TRBV29-1 and TRBJ2-1, with D uncertain. V was trimmed by 2 bases and J by 8 bases, leaving 16 bases between them. This CDR3 has 14 residues. Germline assignment: CDR1 SQVTM and CDR2 ANQGSEA. The CDR3 here is CSVERPPALDEQFF. In nucleotides, the CDR3 is TGCAGCGTTGAACGGCCCCCAGCCTTGGATGAGCAGTTCTTC.

The CDR3 DNA reads TGTGCCAGCAGCCCCACGGGGACTCCGATCACCAATGAGCAGTTCTTC. The encoded protein is CASSPTGTPITNEQFF. J is TRBJ2-1 and V is TRBV28, with D perhaps TRBD2 (6 bases). Germline V CDR1 and CDR2: MDHEN, SYDVKM. V shed 6 bases and J shed 6 bases, with 21 bases lying between them. The CDR3 contains 16 residues.

The V gene is TRBV5-1, the J gene TRBJ2-5, with TRBD2 identical over 9 bases. Germline V gives CDR1 SGHRS, CDR2 YFSETQ. J lost 5 bases, V lost 5 bases, and 13 bases had no gene match. The CDR3 has 16 amino acids. CDR3 amino acids: CASSTVLRREGETQYF. Written as DNA, the CDR3 is TGCGCCAGCAGTACTGTCCTACGGCGGGAGGGTGAGACCCAGTACTTC.

V and J are TRBV5-1 and TRBJ2-7, with 7 bases that match TRBD1. The trim removed 3 bases at V and 5 bases at J, leaving 11 bases unmatched. This CDR3 has 15 amino acids. Germline CDR1 SGHRS, CDR2 YFSETQ. CDR3 protein: CASSYNPDRVDEQYF. The CDR3 bases are TGCGCCAGCAGCTACAACCCCGACAGGGTGGACGAGCAGTACTTC.

Note on this clone: Distinct nucleotide sequences in the sample also encode this CDR3. J is TRBJ2-7 and V is TRBV5-6; D gene ambiguous. With 3 bases removed from V and 2 bases from J, the gap between germline ends came to 3 bases. The CDR3 has 11 amino acids. Germline assignment: CDR1 SGHDT and CDR2 YYEEEE. CDR3 in amino acids: CASSSTYEQYF. The CDR3 nucleotides are TGTGCCAGCAGCTCTACCTACGAGCAGTACTTC. The whole variable domain, filled in from reference TRBV5-6 and TRBJ2-7, reads DAGVTQSPTHLIKTRGQQVTLRCSPKSGHDTVSWYQQALGQGPQFIFQYYEEEERQRGNFPDRFSGHQFPNYSSELNVNALLLGDSALYLCASSSTYEQYFGPGTRLTVT.